The 23 T cell receptor beta chains given below trace back to one sample, sequenced in a study of T cells after somatic rescue of genetic block. Only in-frame clones appear in the TCRdb table, and some are missing; sequencing was by immunoSEQ multiplex PCR. The sample lists fewer than 150,000 clones, 75% to 95% seen once, with approximately 1.3% in the top ten. The source material was peripheral blood mononuclear cells (PBMCs). These receptors were taken from a woman between 18 and 30 years old.

In its sample, this clone was seen a few times. V usage is TRBV6-5 and J usage is TRBJ1-1, with unresolved D. Germline assignment: CDR1 MNHEY and CDR2 SVGAGI. The V end was cut by 6 bases, the J end by 1 base, with 12 bases between. There are 14 residues in the CDR3. The CDR3 sequence: CASSNGQENTEAFF. The CDR3 bases are TGTGCCAGCAGCAACGGGCAGGAGAACACTGAAGCTTTCTTT.

The V gene is TRBV2, the J gene TRBJ2-5, with 9 nucleotides matching TRBD2. Germline CDR1 is SNHLY and CDR2 is FYNNEI. The CDR3 runs 14 residues. Trimming took 6 bases from V and 4 from J; bases not matched to a gene: 6. CDR3 loop: CASRIAGVGETQYF. Written as DNA, the CDR3 is TGTGCCAGCAGGATAGCGGGGGTAGGAGAGACCCAGTACTTC.

The chain uses TRBV6-5 and TRBJ1-2, with a possible D match to TRBD1 (6 bases). There are 13 residues in the CDR3. Germline loops: CDR1 MNHEY, CDR2 SVGAGI. Trimming stripped 11 bases from V and 0 bases from J, with 13 bases between. CDR3 sequence reads: CAGVQGANYGYTF. The DNA of the CDR3 is TGTGCCGGAGTACAGGGAGCTAACTATGGCTACACCTTC.

The chain links TRBV18 to TRBJ1-4; D is possibly TRBD1 (5 bases). The V end lost 1 base, the J end lost 5 bases, and 11 bases lay between the germline ends. The CDR3 covers 15 residues. The V gene's germline CDR1 is KGHSH and CDR2 LQKENI. The CDR3 region has the DNA TGTGCCAGCTCACCACTTGCAGGGTTGAATGAAAAACTGTTTTTT. Translated: CASSPLAGLNEKLFF.

The rearrangement joins TRBV27 to TRBJ2-1, with D perhaps TRBD2 (6 bases). Trimming took off 4 bases at V and 4 bases at J, with 11 bases between the two ends. The CDR3 contains 14 residues. The germline gives CDR1 MNHEY, CDR2 SMNVEV (reference sequence). The CDR3 loop is CASSSPTRYNEQFF. DNA of the CDR3: TGTGCCAGCAGTTCTCCGACTAGATACAATGAGCAGTTCTTC.

This clone appeared a few times. The J gene is TRBJ2-2, the V gene TRBV28; D uncertain. Per the germline V gene, CDR1 is MDHEN and CDR2 is SYDVKM. Trimming removed 5 bases from V and 4 bases from J, with 8 bases in between. The CDR3 sequence is 13 residues long. CDR3 sequence reads: CASSRPGTGELFF. CDR3 coding DNA: TGTGCCAGCAGTCGTCCAGGCACCGGGGAGCTGTTTTTT. The whole variable domain, filled in from reference TRBV28 and TRBJ2-2, reads DVKVTQSSRYLVKRTGEKVFLECVQDMDHENMFWYRQDPGLGLRLIYFSYDVKMKEKGDIPEGYSVSREKKERFSLILESASTNQTSMYLCASSRPGTGELFFGEGSRLTVL.

The rearrangement uses TRBV14 and TRBJ1-1; D is perhaps TRBD1 (6 bases). Germline CDR1 SGHDN, CDR2 FVKESK. V was trimmed by 5 bases and J by 8 bases, leaving 9 bases between them. The CDR3 is made up of 11 amino acids. The CDR3 here is CASSSDREAFF. CDR3 sequence (DNA): TGTGCCAGCAGCTCAGACAGGGAAGCTTTCTTT.

CDR3 sequence (DNA): TGTGCCAGCAACCTATATTTCACCCGCCAAGAGACCCAGTACTTC. It yields the protein CASNLYFTRQETQYF. The genes are TRBV2 and TRBJ2-5; D call uncertain. CDR1 SNHLY and CDR2 FYNNEI come from the germline V gene. The V end was cut by 7 bases, the J end by 1 base, with 16 bases between. The CDR3 length is 15 residues.

The chain has TRBV19 and TRBJ1-1, with D hard to call. Per germline, CDR1 LNHDA and CDR2 SQIVND (reference sequence). Trimming cost V 8 bases and J 4 bases, with 14 bases left between them. The CDR3 is 13 amino acids. CDR3 bases: TGTGCCAGTGGTCGGCCCGCAGCCACTGAAGCTTTCTTT. Translating it yields CASGRPAATEAFF.

The genes are TRBV6-4 and TRBJ2-3, with 7 bases identical to TRBD2. Germline-derived CDR1 and CDR2 are MRHNA and SNTAGT. V dropped 8 bases and J dropped 4; count of bases not matched to a gene: 9. The CDR3 is 14 amino acids. In nucleotides, the CDR3 is TGTGCCAGCGCTGGAACTAGCGAATCAGATACGCAGTATTTT. Translating gives CASAGTSESDTQYF.

The genes are TRBV6-5 and TRBJ1-4, with D hard to call. This CDR3 is 14 amino acids long. The germline CDR1 and CDR2 sequences are MNHEY and SVGAGI. The ends were cut back, 7 bases at V and 7 bases at J, with 16 bases in the middle. CDR3 nucleotides: TGTGCCAGCACCCCCCGAGGGTATGGTGAAAAACTGTTTTTT. It translates to CASTPRGYGEKLFF.

The chain links TRBV4-3 to TRBJ1-1; perhaps TRBD1 as D (5 bases). The CDR3 spans 14 residues. Germline V CDR1 and CDR2: LGHNA, YSLEER. With 0 bases removed from V and 6 bases from J, the gap between germline ends came to 11 bases. CDR3 coding DNA: TGCGCCAGCAGCCAAGATGGGGCCGGGGCTGAAGCTTTCTTT. Protein product: CASSQDGAGAEAFF.

The chain links TRBV7-2 to TRBJ2-2; D is possibly TRBD1 (6 bases). Trimming pared 5 bases from V and 4 bases from J, leaving 17 bases between. The CDR3 extends over 16 amino acids. The germline CDR1 and CDR2 sequences are SGHTA and FQGNSA. This CDR3 reads CASSRRQRGSTGELFF. The CDR3 nucleotides are TGTGCCAGCAGCCGACGACAGAGGGGGTCCACCGGGGAGCTGTTTTTT.

This sequence joins TRBV5-1 and TRBJ2-7; D could derive from TRBD1 or TRBD2 (6 bases each). The germline V and J ends were trimmed by 0 bases and 2 bases, with 15 bases remaining between them. The CDR3 extends over 16 amino acids. Germline CDR1 SGHRS, CDR2 YFSETQ. As DNA, the CDR3 is TGCGCCAGCAGCTTGGCCGTGACGGGGGCGACCTACGAGCAGTACTTC. The encoded protein is CASSLAVTGATYEQYF.

The CDR3 DNA reads TGTGCCAGCAGCTTATCCGGGACTAGCAGACGGGGGCAGTTCTTC. This sequence encodes CASSLSGTSRRGQFF. The chain carries TRBV9 and TRBJ2-1; 9 nucleotides match TRBD2. Germline V CDR1 and CDR2: SGDLS, YYNGEE. Trimming removed 4 bases from V and 12 bases from J; junction bases left unmatched: 14. CDR3 size: 15 residues.

A few counts support this clone. This chain joins TRBV9 and TRBJ2-3; 7 bases are shared with TRBD1. Germline CDR1 is SGDLS and CDR2 is YYNGEE. The V gene end was trimmed by 3 bases and the J gene end by 0 bases; junction bases not matched to a gene: 10. This CDR3 comprises 17 residues. The CDR3 sequence: CASSEVNRGSSTDTQYF. The CDR3 bases are TGTGCCAGCAGCGAAGTTAACAGGGGCTCTAGCACAGATACGCAGTATTTT.

V usage is TRBV14 and J usage is TRBJ2-6; no firm D call. Germline CDR1 is SGHDN and CDR2 is FVKESK. Trimming left V 5 bases short and J 1 base short, with 3 bases between. The CDR3 extends over 13 amino acids. The CDR3 coding sequence is TGTGCCAGCAGCACATCTGGGGCCAACGTCCTGACTTTC. Residues: CASSTSGANVLTF.

The CDR3 coding sequence is TGTGCCAGCTCACCAGGTCCGGATACGCAGTATTTT. Translated, it gives CASSPGPDTQYF. The genes are TRBV18 and TRBJ2-3; D is undetermined. The germline CDR1 and CDR2 sequences are KGHSH and LQKENI. V lost 2 bases and J 6 bases, leaving 6 bases between the germline ends. The CDR3 sequence is 12 residues long.

The CDR3 loop reads CASSPSDRGRETQYF. DNA of the CDR3: TGTGCCAGTAGTCCCAGCGACAGGGGCCGGGAGACCCAGTACTTC. The chain combines TRBV19 with TRBJ2-5; the match to TRBD1 covers 8 bases. There are 15 residues in the CDR3. Germline-derived CDR1 and CDR2 are LNHDA and SQIVND (reference sequence). Losses at the gene ends were 5 bases for V and 5 bases for J; bases not matched to a gene: 10.

V is TRBV7-6 and J is TRBJ1-1; 7 nucleotides line up with TRBD1. CDR1 SGHVS and CDR2 FNYEAQ come from the germline V gene. V gave up 3 bases and J gave up 5 bases; unmatched junction bases: 6. This CDR3 is 14 amino acids long. The CDR3 is CASSFPGGGTEAFF. In nucleotides, the CDR3 is TGTGCCAGCAGCTTCCCAGGGGGTGGGACTGAAGCTTTCTTT.

The chain has TRBV7-3 and TRBJ2-2; maybe TRBD2 (5 bases). V lost 2 bases and J lost 3, with 10 bases in between. The germline V gene encodes CDR1 SGHTA and CDR2 FQGTGA. The CDR3 loop spans 15 amino acids. CDR3 DNA sequence: TGTGCCAGCAGCTTAGGGAAAGCGGACACCGGGGAGCTGTTTTTT. Protein sequence: CASSLGKADTGELFF.

The CDR3 DNA reads as TGCGCCAGCAGTCATATGACAGGGTCCTACAATGAGCAGTTCTTC. This encodes CASSHMTGSYNEQFF. The rearrangement joins TRBV23-1 to TRBJ2-1; 7 positions match TRBD1. TRBV23-1 is treated as an ORF (open reading frame) with a function not yet certain. The CDR3 is 15 amino acids. V shed 3 bases and J 1 base; nucleotides not matched to a gene: 3.

V is TRBV11-3 and J is TRBJ2-1; the match to TRBD2 covers 12 bases. The CDR3 spans 15 residues. The V gene end was trimmed by 5 bases and the J gene end by 8 bases; junction bases not matched to a gene: 7. Germline V gene lookup returns CDR1 SGHNT and CDR2 YENEEA. The CDR3 nucleotides are TGTGCCAGCAGCACACGGACTAGCGGGAAGGATGAGCAGTTCTTC. Translated: CASSTRTSGKDEQFF.